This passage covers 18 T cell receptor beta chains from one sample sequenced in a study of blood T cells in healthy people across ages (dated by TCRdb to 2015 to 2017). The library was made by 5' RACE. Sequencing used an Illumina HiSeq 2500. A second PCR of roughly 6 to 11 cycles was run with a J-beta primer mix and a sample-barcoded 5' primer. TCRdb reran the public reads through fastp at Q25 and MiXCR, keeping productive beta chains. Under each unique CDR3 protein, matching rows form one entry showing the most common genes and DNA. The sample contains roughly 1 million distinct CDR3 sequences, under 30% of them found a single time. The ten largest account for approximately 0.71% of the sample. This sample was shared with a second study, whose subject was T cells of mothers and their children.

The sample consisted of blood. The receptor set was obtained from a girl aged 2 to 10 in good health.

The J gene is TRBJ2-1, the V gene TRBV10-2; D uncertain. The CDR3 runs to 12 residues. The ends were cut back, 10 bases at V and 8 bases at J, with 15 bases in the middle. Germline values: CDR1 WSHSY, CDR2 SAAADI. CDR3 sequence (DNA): TGCGCCAACCGGACCAGTTCGCATGAGCAGTTCTTC. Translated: CANRTSSHEQFF.

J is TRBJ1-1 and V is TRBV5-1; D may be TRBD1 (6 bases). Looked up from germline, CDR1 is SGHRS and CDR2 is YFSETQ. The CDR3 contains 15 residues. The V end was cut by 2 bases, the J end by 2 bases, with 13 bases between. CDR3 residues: CASSLRTGANTEAFF. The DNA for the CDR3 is TGCGCCAGCAGCTTACGGACGGGGGCAAACACTGAAGCTTTCTTT. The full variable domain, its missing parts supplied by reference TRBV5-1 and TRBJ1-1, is KAGVTQTPRYLIKTRGQQVTLSCSPISGHRSVSWYQQTPGQGLQFLFEYFSETQRNKGNFPGRFSGRQFSNSRSEMNVSTLELGDSALYLCASSLRTGANTEAFFGQGTRLTVV.

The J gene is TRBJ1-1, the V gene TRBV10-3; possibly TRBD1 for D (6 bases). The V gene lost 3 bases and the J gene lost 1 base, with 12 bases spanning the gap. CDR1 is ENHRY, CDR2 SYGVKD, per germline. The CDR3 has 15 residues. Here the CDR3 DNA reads TGTGCCATCAGTGACCCGGTACAGGGGAACACTGAAGCTTTCTTT. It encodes CAISDPVQGNTEAFF.

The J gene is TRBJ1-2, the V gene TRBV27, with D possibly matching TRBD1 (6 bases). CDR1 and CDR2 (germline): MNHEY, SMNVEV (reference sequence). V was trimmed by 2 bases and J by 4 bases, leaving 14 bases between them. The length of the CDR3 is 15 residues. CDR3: CASSLPLTGPYGYTF. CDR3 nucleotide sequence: TGTGCCAGCAGTTTACCATTGACAGGTCCCTATGGCTACACCTTC.

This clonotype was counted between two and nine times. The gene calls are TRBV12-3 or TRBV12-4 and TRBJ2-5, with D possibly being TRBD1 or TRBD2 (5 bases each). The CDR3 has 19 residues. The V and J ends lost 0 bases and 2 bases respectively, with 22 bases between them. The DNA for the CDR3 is TGTGCCAGCAGTTTAGCGAGGGCAGGGCATAATCCTTTACAAGAGACCCAGTACTTC. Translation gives CASSLARAGHNPLQETQYF.

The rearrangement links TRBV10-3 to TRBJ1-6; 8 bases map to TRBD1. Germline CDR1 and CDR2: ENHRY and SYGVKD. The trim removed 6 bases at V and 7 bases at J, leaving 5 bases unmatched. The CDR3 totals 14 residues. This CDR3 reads CAIRVTGDNSPLHF. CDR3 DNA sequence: TGTGCCATCAGAGTGACAGGGGACAATTCACCCCTCCACTTT.

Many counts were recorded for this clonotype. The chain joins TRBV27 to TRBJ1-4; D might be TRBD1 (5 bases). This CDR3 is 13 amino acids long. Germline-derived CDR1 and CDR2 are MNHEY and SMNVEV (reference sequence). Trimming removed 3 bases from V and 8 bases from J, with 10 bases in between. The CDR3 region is CASSLGEGEKLFF. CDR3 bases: TGTGCCAGCAGTTTGGGGGAAGGAGAAAAACTGTTTTTT.

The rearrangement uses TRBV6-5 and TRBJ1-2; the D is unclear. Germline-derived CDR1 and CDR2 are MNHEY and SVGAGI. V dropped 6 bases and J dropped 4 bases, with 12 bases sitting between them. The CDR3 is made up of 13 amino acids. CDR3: CASRPHGGYGYTF. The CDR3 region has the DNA TGTGCCAGCAGACCTCACGGTGGCTATGGCTACACCTTC.

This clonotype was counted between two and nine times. The CDR3 nucleotides read TGTGCCAGCAGGGGACCAATCGGAGCTCTTTACTACGAGCAGTACTTC. It specifies CASRGPIGALYYEQYF. The chain recombines TRBV28 with TRBJ2-7; possibly TRBD1 or TRBD2 for D (5 bases each). Between the trimmed V and J ends, which lost 6 bases and 3 bases, there was a span of 21 bases. The CDR3 loop spans 16 amino acids. The germline CDR1 and CDR2 sequences are MDHEN and SYDVKM.

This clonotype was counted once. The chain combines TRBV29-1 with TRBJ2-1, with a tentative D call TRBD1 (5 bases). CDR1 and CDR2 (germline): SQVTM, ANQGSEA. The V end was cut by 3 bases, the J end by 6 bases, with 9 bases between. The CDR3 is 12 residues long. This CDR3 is CSVEKGSNEQFF. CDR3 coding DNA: TGCAGCGTTGAGAAGGGGTCCAATGAGCAGTTCTTC.

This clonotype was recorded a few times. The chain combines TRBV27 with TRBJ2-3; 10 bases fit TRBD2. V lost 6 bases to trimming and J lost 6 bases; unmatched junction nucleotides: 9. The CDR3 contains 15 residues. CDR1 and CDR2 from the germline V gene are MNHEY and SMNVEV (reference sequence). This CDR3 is CASRGLAGVWDTQYF. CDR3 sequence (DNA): TGTGCCAGCAGGGGGCTAGCGGGAGTTTGGGATACGCAGTATTTT.

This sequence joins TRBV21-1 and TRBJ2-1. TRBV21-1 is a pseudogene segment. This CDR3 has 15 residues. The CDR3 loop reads CASSKGELPYNEQFF. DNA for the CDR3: TGTGCCAGCAGCAAAGGTGAGCTCCCCTACAATGAGCAGTTCTTC.

Written as DNA, the CDR3 is TGTGCCAGCAGCGCCTTAGGGCTTGAAGCTTTCTTT. Its protein is CASSALGLEAFF. The gene calls are TRBV5-6 and TRBJ1-1; D gene unclear. Germline lookup yields CDR1 SGHDT and CDR2 YYEEEE. The CDR3 sequence is 12 residues long. Trimming removed 4 bases at V and 7 bases at J, with 11 bases between.

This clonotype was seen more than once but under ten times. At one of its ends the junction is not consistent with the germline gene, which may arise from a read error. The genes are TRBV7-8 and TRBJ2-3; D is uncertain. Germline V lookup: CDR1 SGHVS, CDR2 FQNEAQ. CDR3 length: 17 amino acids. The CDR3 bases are TGTGCCAGCAGCTTAGCAGGGTACGGGCGGCTGCAAGATACACAGTATTTT. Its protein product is CASSLAGYGRLQDTQYF.

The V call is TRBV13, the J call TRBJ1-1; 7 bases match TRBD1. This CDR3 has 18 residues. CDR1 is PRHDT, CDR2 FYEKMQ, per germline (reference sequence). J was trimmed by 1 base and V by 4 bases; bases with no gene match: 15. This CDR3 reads CASSSSLQGLVGNTEAFF. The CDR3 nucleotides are TGTGCCAGCAGCTCCTCCTTACAGGGGTTGGTAGGGAACACTGAAGCTTTCTTT.

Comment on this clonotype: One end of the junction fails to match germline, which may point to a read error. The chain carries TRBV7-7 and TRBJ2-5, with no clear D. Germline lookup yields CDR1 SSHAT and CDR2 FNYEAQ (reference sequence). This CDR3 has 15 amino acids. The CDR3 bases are TGTGCTAGCAGCTTAGATCCATCACTACAAGAGACCCAGTACTTC. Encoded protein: CASSLDPSLQETQYF.

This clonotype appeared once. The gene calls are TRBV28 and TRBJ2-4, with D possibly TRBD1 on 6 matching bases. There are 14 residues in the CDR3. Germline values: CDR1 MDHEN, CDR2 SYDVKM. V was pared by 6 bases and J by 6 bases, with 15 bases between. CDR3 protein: CASRGAGGLNIQYF. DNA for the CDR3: TGTGCCAGCAGGGGGGCCGGAGGTTTAAACATTCAGTACTTC.

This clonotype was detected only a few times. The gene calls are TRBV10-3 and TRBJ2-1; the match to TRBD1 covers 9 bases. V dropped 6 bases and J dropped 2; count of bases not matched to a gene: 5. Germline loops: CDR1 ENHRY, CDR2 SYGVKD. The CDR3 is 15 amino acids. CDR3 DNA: TGTGCCATCAGCCGGGGGACAGGGACCTACAATGAGCAGTTCTTC. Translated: CAISRGTGTYNEQFF.